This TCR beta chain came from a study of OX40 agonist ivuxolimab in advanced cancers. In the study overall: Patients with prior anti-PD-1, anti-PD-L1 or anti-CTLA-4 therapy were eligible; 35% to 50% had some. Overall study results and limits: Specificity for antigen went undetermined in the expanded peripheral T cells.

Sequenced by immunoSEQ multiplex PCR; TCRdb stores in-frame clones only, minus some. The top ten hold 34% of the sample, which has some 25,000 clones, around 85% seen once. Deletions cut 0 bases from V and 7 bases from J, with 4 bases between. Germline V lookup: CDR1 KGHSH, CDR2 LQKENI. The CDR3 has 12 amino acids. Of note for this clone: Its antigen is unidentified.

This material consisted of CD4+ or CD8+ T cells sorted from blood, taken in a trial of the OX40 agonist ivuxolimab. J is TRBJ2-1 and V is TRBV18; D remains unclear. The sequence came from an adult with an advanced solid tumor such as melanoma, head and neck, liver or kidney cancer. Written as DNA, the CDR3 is TGTGCCAGCTCACCACCCGGGAATGAGCAGTTCTTC. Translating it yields CASSPPGNEQFF.